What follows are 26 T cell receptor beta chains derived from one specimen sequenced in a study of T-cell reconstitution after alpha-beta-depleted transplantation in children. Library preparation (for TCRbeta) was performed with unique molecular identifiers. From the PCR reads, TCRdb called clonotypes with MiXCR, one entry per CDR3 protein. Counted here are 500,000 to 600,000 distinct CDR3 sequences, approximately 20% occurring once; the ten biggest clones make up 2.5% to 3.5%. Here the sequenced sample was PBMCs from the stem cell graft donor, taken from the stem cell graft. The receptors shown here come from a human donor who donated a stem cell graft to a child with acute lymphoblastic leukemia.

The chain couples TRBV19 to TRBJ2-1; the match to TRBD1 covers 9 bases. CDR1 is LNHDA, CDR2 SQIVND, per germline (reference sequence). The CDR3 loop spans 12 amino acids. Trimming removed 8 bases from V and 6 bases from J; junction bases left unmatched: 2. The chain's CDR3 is CASGQGLNEQFF. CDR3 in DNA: TGTGCCAGTGGACAGGGGCTCAATGAGCAGTTCTTC.

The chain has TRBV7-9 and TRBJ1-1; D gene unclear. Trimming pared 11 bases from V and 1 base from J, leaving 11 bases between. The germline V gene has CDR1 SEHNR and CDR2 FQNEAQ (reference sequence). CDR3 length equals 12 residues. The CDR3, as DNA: TGTGCCCCCGAAACCCCGAACACTGAAGCTTTCTTT. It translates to CAPETPNTEAFF. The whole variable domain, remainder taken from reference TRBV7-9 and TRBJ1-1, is DTGVSQNPRHKITKRGQNVTFRCDPISEHNRLYWYRQTLGQGPEFLTYFQNEAQLEKSRLLSDRFSAERPKGSFSTLEIQRTEQGDSAMYLCAPETPNTEAFFGQGTRLTVV.

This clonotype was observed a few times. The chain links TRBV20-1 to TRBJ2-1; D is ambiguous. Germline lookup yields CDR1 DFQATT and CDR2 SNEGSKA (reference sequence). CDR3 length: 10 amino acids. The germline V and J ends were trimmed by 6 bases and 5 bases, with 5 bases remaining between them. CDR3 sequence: CSAFDNEQFF. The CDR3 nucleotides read TGCAGTGCCTTTGACAATGAGCAGTTCTTC.

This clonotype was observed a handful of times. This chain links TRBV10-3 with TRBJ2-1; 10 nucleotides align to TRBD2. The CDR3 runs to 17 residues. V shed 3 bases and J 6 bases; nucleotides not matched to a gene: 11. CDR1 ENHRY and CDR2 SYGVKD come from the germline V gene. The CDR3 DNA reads TGTGCCATCAGTGACATCTCAAGCGGGAGGGCCCTCAATGAGCAGTTCTTC. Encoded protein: CAISDISSGRALNEQFF.

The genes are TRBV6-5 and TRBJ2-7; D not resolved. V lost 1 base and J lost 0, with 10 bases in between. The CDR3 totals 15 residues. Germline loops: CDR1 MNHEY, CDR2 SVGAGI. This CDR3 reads CASSYLGLGSYEQYF. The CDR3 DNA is TGTGCCAGCAGTTACTTAGGGCTGGGCTCCTACGAGCAGTACTTC.

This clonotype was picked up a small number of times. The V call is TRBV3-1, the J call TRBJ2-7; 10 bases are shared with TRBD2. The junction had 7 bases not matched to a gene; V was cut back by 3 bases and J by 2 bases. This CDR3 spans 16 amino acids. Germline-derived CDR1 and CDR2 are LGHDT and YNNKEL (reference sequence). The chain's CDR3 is CASSQRSSGGPYEQYF. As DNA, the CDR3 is TGTGCCAGCAGCCAGCGGTCTAGCGGGGGCCCCTACGAGCAGTACTTC.

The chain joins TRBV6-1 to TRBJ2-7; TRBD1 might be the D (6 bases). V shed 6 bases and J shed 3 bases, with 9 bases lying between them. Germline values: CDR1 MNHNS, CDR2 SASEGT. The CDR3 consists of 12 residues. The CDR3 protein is CASRIQGYEQYF. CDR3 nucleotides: TGTGCCAGCAGAATACAGGGCTACGAGCAGTACTTC.

The CDR3 sequence: CSASYGSGNTIYF. The CDR3, as DNA: TGCAGTGCTAGTTACGGGTCCGGAAACACCATATATTTT. The chain recombines TRBV20-1 with TRBJ1-3, with D unresolved. V lost 3 bases to trimming and J lost 4 bases, with 10 bases between them. CDR3 size: 13 residues. Germline lookup yields CDR1 DFQATT and CDR2 SNEGSKA (reference sequence).

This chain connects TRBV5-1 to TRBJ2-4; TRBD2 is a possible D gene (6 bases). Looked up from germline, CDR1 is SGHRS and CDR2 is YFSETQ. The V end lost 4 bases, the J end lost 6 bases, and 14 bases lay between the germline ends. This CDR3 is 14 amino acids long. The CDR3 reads CASSGRETGNIQYF. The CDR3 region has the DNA TGCGCCAGCAGCGGACGGGAGACGGGAAACATTCAGTACTTC.

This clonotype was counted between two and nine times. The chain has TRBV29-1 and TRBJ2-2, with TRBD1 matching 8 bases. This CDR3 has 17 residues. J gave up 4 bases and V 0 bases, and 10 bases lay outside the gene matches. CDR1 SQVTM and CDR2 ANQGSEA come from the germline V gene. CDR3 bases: TGCAGCGTTGAAGATCCCCAGGGGGCGCGGAGCACCGGGGAGCTGTTTTTT. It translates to CSVEDPQGARSTGELFF.

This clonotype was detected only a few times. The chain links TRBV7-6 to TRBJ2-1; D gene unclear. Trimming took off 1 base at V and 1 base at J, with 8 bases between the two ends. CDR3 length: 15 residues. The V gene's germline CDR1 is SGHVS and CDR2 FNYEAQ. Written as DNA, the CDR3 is TGTGCCAGCAGCTTAGTGGTAGCTTCCTACAATGAGCAGTTCTTC. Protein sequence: CASSLVVASYNEQFF.

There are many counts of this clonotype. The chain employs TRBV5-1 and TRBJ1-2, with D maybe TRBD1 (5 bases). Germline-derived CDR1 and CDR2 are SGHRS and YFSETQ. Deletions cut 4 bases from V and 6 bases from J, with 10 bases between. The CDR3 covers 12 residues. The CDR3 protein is CASSMVGDGYTF. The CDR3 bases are TGCGCCAGCAGCATGGTGGGGGATGGCTACACCTTC.

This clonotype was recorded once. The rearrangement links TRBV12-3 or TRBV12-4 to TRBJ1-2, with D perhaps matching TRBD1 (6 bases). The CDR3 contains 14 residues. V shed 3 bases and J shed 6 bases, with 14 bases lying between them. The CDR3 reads CASSFTGQYHGYTF. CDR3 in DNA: TGTGCCAGCAGTTTTACTGGACAGTACCATGGCTACACCTTC.

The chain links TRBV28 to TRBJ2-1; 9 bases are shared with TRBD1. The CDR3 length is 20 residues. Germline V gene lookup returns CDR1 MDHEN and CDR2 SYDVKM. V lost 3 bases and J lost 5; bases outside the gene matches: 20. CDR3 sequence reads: CASSFPMGQGAHVVDNEQFF. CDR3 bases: TGTGCCAGCAGTTTCCCCATGGGACAGGGTGCCCATGTGGTGGACAATGAGCAGTTCTTC.

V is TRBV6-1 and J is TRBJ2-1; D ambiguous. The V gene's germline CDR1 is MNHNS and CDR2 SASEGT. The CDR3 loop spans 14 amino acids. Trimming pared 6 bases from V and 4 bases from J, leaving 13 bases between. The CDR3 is CASRLLTSYNEQFF. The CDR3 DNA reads TGTGCCAGCAGACTACTAACGTCTTACAATGAGCAGTTCTTC.

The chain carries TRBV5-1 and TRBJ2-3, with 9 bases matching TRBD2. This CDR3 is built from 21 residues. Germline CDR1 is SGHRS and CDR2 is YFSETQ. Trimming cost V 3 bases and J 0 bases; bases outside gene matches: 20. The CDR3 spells CASSSSGTSSSEPPSTDTQYF. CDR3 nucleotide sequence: TGCGCCAGCAGCTCCTCCGGGACTAGCTCCTCCGAGCCCCCTAGCACAGATACGCAGTATTTT.

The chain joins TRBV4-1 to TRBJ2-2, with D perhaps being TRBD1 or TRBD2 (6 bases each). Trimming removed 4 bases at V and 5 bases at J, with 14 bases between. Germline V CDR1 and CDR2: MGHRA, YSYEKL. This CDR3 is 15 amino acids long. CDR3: CASSRGAGSTGELFF. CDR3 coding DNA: TGCGCCAGCAGCCGGGGGGCAGGGTCTACCGGGGAGCTGTTTTTT.

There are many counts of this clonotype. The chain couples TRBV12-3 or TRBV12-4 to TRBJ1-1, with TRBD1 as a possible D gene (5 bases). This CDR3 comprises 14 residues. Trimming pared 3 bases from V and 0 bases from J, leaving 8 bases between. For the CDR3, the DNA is TGTGCCAGCAGTTTCGGGACGGTGAACACTGAAGCTTTCTTT. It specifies CASSFGTVNTEAFF.

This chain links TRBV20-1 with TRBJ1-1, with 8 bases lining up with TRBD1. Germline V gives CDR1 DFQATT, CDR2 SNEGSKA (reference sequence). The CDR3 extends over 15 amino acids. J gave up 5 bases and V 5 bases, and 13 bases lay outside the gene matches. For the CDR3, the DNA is TGCAGTGCTCGGCAATACGCAGGGGGCAGGACTGAAGCTTTCTTT. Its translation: CSARQYAGGRTEAFF.

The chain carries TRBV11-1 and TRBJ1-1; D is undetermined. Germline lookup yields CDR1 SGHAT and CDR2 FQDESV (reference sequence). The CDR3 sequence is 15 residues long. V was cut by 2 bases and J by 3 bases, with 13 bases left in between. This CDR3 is CASSLRPDPDTEAFF. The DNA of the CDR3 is TGTGCCAGCAGCTTAAGACCGGACCCGGACACTGAAGCTTTCTTT.

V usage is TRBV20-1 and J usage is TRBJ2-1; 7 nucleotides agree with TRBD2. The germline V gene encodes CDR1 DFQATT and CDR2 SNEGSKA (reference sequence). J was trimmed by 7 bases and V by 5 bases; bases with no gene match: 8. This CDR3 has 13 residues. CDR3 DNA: TGCAGTGCTGGGGGGGGGTCGTTTAATGAGCAGTTCTTC. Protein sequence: CSAGGGSFNEQFF.

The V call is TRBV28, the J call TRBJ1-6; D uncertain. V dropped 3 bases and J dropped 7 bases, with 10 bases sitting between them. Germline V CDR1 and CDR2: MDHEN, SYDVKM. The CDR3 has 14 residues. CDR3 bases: TGTGCCAGCAGTTTTGGGGAGACGAATTCACCCCTCCACTTT. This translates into CASSFGETNSPLHF.

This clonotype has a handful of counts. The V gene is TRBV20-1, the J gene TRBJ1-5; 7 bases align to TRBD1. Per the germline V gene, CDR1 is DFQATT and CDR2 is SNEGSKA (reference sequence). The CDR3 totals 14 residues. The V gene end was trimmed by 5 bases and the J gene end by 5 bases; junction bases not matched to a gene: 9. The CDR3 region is CSAGPGQKDQPQHF. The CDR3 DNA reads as TGCAGTGCTGGACCGGGACAGAAAGATCAGCCCCAGCATTTT.

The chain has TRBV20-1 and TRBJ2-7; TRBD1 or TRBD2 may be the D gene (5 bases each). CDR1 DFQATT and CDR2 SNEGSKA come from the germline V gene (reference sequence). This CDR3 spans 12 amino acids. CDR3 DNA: TGCGCAGCCCGGGACCTAACCTACGAGCAGTACTTC. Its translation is CAARDLTYEQYF.

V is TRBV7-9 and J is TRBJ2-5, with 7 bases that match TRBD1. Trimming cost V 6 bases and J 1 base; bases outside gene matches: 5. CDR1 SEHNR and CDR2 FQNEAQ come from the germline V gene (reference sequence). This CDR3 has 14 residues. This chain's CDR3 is CASRPGQAQETQYF. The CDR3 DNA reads TGTGCCAGCAGACCCGGACAGGCCCAAGAGACCCAGTACTTC.

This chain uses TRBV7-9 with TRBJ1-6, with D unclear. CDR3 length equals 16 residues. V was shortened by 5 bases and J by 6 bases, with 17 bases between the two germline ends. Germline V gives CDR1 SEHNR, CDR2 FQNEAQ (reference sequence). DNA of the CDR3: TGTGCCAGCAGCCCGACACTCACCGGAGGTAATTCACCCCTCCACTTT. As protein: CASSPTLTGGNSPLHF.